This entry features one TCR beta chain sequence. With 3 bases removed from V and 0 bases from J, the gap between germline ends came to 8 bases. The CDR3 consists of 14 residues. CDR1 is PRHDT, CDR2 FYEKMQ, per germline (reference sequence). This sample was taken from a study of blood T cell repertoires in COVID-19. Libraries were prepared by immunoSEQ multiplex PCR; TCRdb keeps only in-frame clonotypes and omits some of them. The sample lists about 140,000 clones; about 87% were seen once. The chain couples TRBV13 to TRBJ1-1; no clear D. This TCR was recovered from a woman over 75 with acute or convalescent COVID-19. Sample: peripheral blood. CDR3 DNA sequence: TGTGCCAGCAGCTTTCGGGTAATGAACACTGAAGCTTTCTTT. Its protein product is CASSFRVMNTEAFF. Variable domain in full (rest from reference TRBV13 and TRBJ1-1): AAGVIQSPRHLIKEKRETATLKCYPIPRHDTVYWYQQGPGQDPQFLISFYEKMQSDKGSIPDRFSAQQFSDYHSELNMSSLELGDSALYFCASSFRVMNTEAFFGQGTRLTVV.